This T cell receptor beta chain was sequenced during a study of PD-L1 blockade in urothelial cancer. At the level of the study: In the patient group, about 85% of the roughly 29 were males with bladder-origin urothelial cancer. Whole-study results and caveats: A below-median TCR clonality in blood before treatment predicted better survival.

The germline V gene encodes CDR1 MNHNS and CDR2 SASEGT. The CDR3 runs to 15 residues. Trimming removed 1 base at V and 1 base at J, with 10 bases between. Sequenced by immunoSEQ multiplex PCR; TCRdb stores in-frame clones only, minus some. The data hold about 100,000 clones, with roughly nine tenths observed a single time. A note on this clone: Its matching antigen is unknown.

Patients' urothelial carcinoma was locally advanced or metastatic. The chain has TRBV6-1 and TRBJ1-1; D unclear. This receptor was identified in a woman aged 80 or over with urothelial cancer. The sequenced sample was PBMCs, obtained around atezolizumab (anti-PD-L1) treatment. The CDR3 DNA is TGTGCCAGCAGTGAAGGTGGACTCCCGAACACTGAAGCTTTCTTT. Amino acids: CASSEGGLPNTEAFF.